Detailed here is one T cell receptor (beta chain). Its target is not known. Via MiXCR, TCRdb re-called the 5' RACE reads, giving one row per CDR3 protein. The table has roughly 180,000 distinct CDR3 sequences, about 18% seen once. Trimming left V 3 bases short and J 2 bases short, with 13 bases between. This CDR3 region has 15 residues. Germline V gene sequence: CDR1 SEHNR, CDR2 FQNEAQ (reference sequence). The data were taken from a study of T-cell memory formation after mild COVID-19. Whole-study findings and limits: CD4+ clones that contracted lay mainly in CM and EM; CD8+ ones lay in EMRA.

This sequence originates from a man between 18 and 35 years old who had mild COVID-19 (a few samples of this study predate the infection). Cell type and time point are not known. Material for sequencing was PBMCs or a T cell subset sorted from them (not recorded which). The rearrangement joins TRBV7-9 to TRBJ2-5; D uncertain. In DNA form, the CDR3 reads TGTGCCAGCAGCTTTTCCTATGCGGTACAAGAGACCCAGTACTTC. Translated, it gives CASSFSYAVQETQYF.